This paragraph reports one TCR beta chain. The data originate from a study of cytomegalovirus exposure and HLA in healthy donors. Germline values: CDR1 LNHDA, CDR2 SQIVND (reference sequence). Trimming took 7 bases from V and 1 from J, leaving 10 bases between them. The CDR3 loop spans 13 amino acids. It was with 60 Vbeta and 13 Jbeta primers that the PCR ran. The data were produced by immunoSEQ multiplex PCR, yet TCRdb's version contains in-frame clones alone and is incomplete. The table has about 190,000 clones, approximately 84% seen once; the top ten hold roughly 2.6%. The chain carries TRBV19 and TRBJ1-2, with D possibly being TRBD1 (6 bases). The sequence was collected from a woman between 45 and 65 years old in good health and CMV-seropositive. Specimen: PBMCs. As DNA, the CDR3 is TGTGCCAGTACCCGGACAGATAACTATGGCTACACCTTC. This translates into CASTRTDNYGYTF.